This is a list of T cell receptor beta chains from one sample in a study of T cell responses to AZD1222 COVID-19 vaccine. TCRdb's table, derived via immunoSEQ multiplex PCR, lists solely in-frame clones and lacks some. The sample includes more than 80,000 clones, roughly 88% seen only once; the top ten take about a fifth. The source material was peripheral blood, sampled on day 0 of AZD1222 vaccination. These receptors were obtained from an adult in good health. Both conserved end residues are part of each CDR3. Fields, in order: J gene, D gene, CDR3 length, V gene, clone size, CDR3 DNA, CDR3 protein. D genes are given only for firm matches. A row's size may be missing; if present it is once, few, many or a size class.

TRBJ1-3 | . | 15 | TRBV6-6 | . | TGTGCCAGCAGTCACCCGGCGGGCTCTGGAAACACCATATATTTT | CASSHPAGSGNTIYF
TRBJ1-3 | . | 16 | TRBV7-9 | . | TGTGCCAGCAGCTTAGGACCACCCCTAGTAGGAAACACCATATATTTT | CASSLGPPLVGNTIYF
TRBJ2-7 | TRBD1 | 16 | TRBV6-6 | . | TGTGCCAGCAGTCCTCCCCGACAGGGGAATGGCTACGAGCAGTACTTC | CASSPPRQGNGYEQYF
TRBJ1-5 | . | 15 | TRBV19 | . | TGTGCCAGTAGTATAGGACGGTTTAGCAATCAGCCCCAGCATTTT | CASSIGRFSNQPQHF
TRBJ1-5 | . | 16 | TRBV6-5 | . | TGTGCCAGCAGTTACTCGGGGGTTGATCGCAATCAGCCCCAGCATTTT | CASSYSGVDRNQPQHF
TRBJ1-2 | . | 16 | TRBV4-3 | . | TGCGCCAGCAGCCAAGATCCCCGGCACGACAACTATGGCTACACCTTC | CASSQDPRHDNYGYTF
TRBJ2-2 | . | 13 | TRBV21-1 | . | TGTGCCATCGGGACAGGCGACACCGGGGAGCTGTTTTTT | CAIGTGDTGELFF
TRBJ1-1 | . | 12 | TRBV6-2/TRBV6-3 | . | TGTGCCAGCAGTTTTACAGACACTGAAGCTTTCTTT | CASSFTDTEAFF
TRBJ1-4 | TRBD1 | 14 | TRBV6-6 | . | TGTGCCAGCAGTATGGGACAGTATAATGAAAAACTGTTTTTT | CASSMGQYNEKLFF
TRBJ2-4 | TRBD1 | 17 | TRBV18 | . | TGTGCCAGCTCACCACCTAAAGGGACAGTAGCCAAAAACATTCAGTACTTC | CASSPPKGTVAKNIQYF
TRBJ2-6 | . | 16 | TRBV6-1 | . | TGTGCCAGCAGTGGCAGGGGATACTCTGGGGCCAACGTCCTGACTTTC | CASSGRGYSGANVLTF
TRBJ2-2 | TRBD1 | 14 | TRBV29-1 | . | TGCAGCGTTTCCCAGGGGGTCCTCACCGGGGAGCTGTTTTTT | CSVSQGVLTGELFF
TRBJ2-7 | . | 14 | TRBV28 | . | TGTGCCAGCAGTTTAGTAATGGGTCTGTACGAGCAGTACTTC | CASSLVMGLYEQYF
TRBJ1-2 | . | 13 | TRBV12-5 | few | TGTGCTAGTGGTTTCGGGAGCGCCTATGGCTACACCTTC | CASGFGSAYGYTF
TRBJ1-2 | . | 15 | TRBV2 | . | TGTGCCAGCACCCCTCGGGCAGCAAGTGGGTATGGCTACACCTTC | CASTPRAASGYGYTF
TRBJ2-7 | TRBD1 | 15 | TRBV19 | . | TGTGCCAGTAGTATAGAGGCAGGGGGTTACTACGAGCAGTACTTC | CASSIEAGGYYEQYF
TRBJ1-2 | . | 13 | TRBV5-8 | once | TGTGCCAGCAGCTTGGTTTCGCAGCGTGGCTACACCTTC | CASSLVSQRGYTF
TRBJ2-7 | . | 11 | TRBV5-1 | . | TGCGCCAGCAAGGGGGAGGACGAGCAGTACTTC | CASKGEDEQYF
TRBJ2-5 | . | 10 | TRBV6-5 | . | TGTGCCAGCGGACCTGGGGCCCAGTACTTC | CASGPGAQYF
TRBJ1-2 | . | 15 | TRBV28 | once | TGTGCCAGCAGACTCCCTAGGGGCCCCAACTATGGCTACACCTTC | CASRLPRGPNYGYTF
TRBJ2-3 | . | 15 | TRBV6-2/TRBV6-3 | once | TGTGCCAGCAGTTCGATGACAGCCAGCACAGATACGCAGTATTTT | CASSSMTASTDTQYF
TRBJ1-1 | . | 14 | TRBV27 | . | TGTGCCAGCAGTCTCCAGGGGCGCGACACTGAAGCTTTCTTT | CASSLQGRDTEAFF
TRBJ1-1 | . | 12 | TRBV9 | . | TGTGCCAGCAGCGTGAGGGGGGGTGAAGCTTTCTTT | CASSVRGGEAFF
TRBJ1-5 | . | 14 | TRBV2 | . | TGTGCCAGCAGTCGGGACAAGAGCAATCAGCCCCAGCATTTT | CASSRDKSNQPQHF
TRBJ1-5 | . | 16 | TRBV15 | . | TGTGCCACCAGCAGAGATATCCAAGGAGGGGATCAGCCCCAGCATTTT | CATSRDIQGGDQPQHF
TRBJ1-2 | TRBD1 | 16 | TRBV18 | . | TGTGCCAGCTCACCACCTGCCCGGGACAGGGGATGGGGCTACACCTTC | CASSPPARDRGWGYTF
TRBJ2-4 | . | 16 | TRBV7-2 | . | TGTGCCAGCAGCTTAGAGGGGGACTTGTCCAAAAACATTCAGTACTTC | CASSLEGDLSKNIQYF
TRBJ2-7 | . | 14 | TRBV7-2 | . | TGTGCCAGCAGCTTAGAGGTTCGGACCTACGAGCAGTACTTC | CASSLEVRTYEQYF
TRBJ2-7 | TRBD1 | 15 | TRBV10-3 | . | TGTGCCATCAGTGTGGGACAGGTCGTAAACTACGAGCAGTACTTC | CAISVGQVVNYEQYF
TRBJ2-3 | TRBD2 | 21 | TRBV14 | . | TGTGCCAGCAGCCAAGATTGGCCCCGGGACCGGACTAGCGGGAACACAGATACGCAGTATTTT | CASSQDWPRDRTSGNTDTQYF
TRBJ1-1 | . | 16 | TRBV6-2/TRBV6-3 | . | TGTGCCAGCAGTTACTTTAAGGGCAGACTGAACACTGAAGCTTTCTTT | CASSYFKGRLNTEAFF
TRBJ1-5 | TRBD1 | 15 | TRBV5-1 | . | TGCGCCAGCAGCTTTTCGGGACAGGGAAATCAGCCCCAGCATTTT | CASSFSGQGNQPQHF
TRBJ1-3 | . | 16 | TRBV18 | . | TGTGCCAGCTCACCATTCGACGTCAGCTCTGGAAACACCATATATTTT | CASSPFDVSSGNTIYF
TRBJ1-1 | TRBD1 | 14 | TRBV6-4 | . | TGTGCCAGCAGTCTATATAGGGACAGGGTCTCGGCTTTCTTT | CASSLYRDRVSAFF
TRBJ2-2 | . | 13 | TRBV7-2 | once | TGTGCCAGCAGCTTAAGTTACACCGGGGAGCTGTTTTTT | CASSLSYTGELFF
TRBJ2-4 | . | 14 | TRBV20-1 | . | TGCAGTGCTAGTTTCGGGGGTGCCAAAAACATTCAGTACTTC | CSASFGGAKNIQYF
TRBJ2-7 | TRBD1 | 15 | TRBV6-5 | . | TGTGCCAGCAGTTACGCAGGGACAGGGTCCTACGAGCAGTACTTC | CASSYAGTGSYEQYF
TRBJ2-1 | TRBD1 | 15 | TRBV11-3 | . | TGTGCCAGCAGCACAAGACAGGGCTCCTACAATGAGCAGTTCTTC | CASSTRQGSYNEQFF
TRBJ2-2 | . | 16 | TRBV9 | . | TGTGCCAGCAGCGTGTCATCACAGGGAGTGACCGGGGAGCTGTTTTTT | CASSVSSQGVTGELFF
TRBJ2-1 | TRBD1 | 16 | TRBV7-2 | . | TGTGCCAGCAGCCCCTCAGGGGACAGGGCATACAATGAGCAGTTCTTC | CASSPSGDRAYNEQFF
TRBJ2-5 | . | 14 | TRBV7-6 | . | TGTGCCAGCAGCTTAGGGACAGCCCGGGAGACCCAGTACTTC | CASSLGTARETQYF
TRBJ1-3 | . | 15 | TRBV28 | . | TGTGCCAGCAGTTTAGATACACTCTCTGGAAACACCATATATTTT | CASSLDTLSGNTIYF
TRBJ2-3 | . | 13 | TRBV5-4 | . | TGTGCCAGCAGCTCACCACAAGGAGATACGCAGTATTTT | CASSSPQGDTQYF
TRBJ2-7 | TRBD1 | 15 | TRBV3-1/TRBV3-2 | once | TGTGCCAGCAGCCAAGAAGGGACAGGCTCCTACGAGCAGTACTTC | CASSQEGTGSYEQYF
TRBJ1-6 | . | 16 | TRBV4-2 | . | TGTGCCAGCAGCCACGGCCTTAGTACATCCTATTCACCCCTCCACTTT | CASSHGLSTSYSPLHF
TRBJ2-7 | . | 13 | TRBV6-5 | . | TGTGCCAGCAGTCCGACAGACATCTGGGAGCAGTACTTC | CASSPTDIWEQYF
TRBJ1-3 | TRBD1 | 16 | TRBV27 | . | TGTGCCAGCAGTGCTCCGGGACAGGGTTCTGGAAACACCATATATTTT | CASSAPGQGSGNTIYF
TRBJ2-7 | TRBD1 | 15 | TRBV27 | once | TGTGCCAGCAGTCTACCGGGACAGAGTTGGGACGAGCAGTACTTC | CASSLPGQSWDEQYF
TRBJ2-5 | TRBD2 | 16 | TRBV5-5 | . | TGTGCCAGCAGCGCACCGGGACTAGCGGGTAAAGAGACCCAGTACTTC | CASSAPGLAGKETQYF
TRBJ2-3 | . | 15 | TRBV11-3 | . | TGTGCCAGCAGCCCAGGAGGCAGGGTGGCAGATACGCAGTATTTT | CASSPGGRVADTQYF
TRBJ1-2 | . | 17 | TRBV28 | . | TGTGCCAGCAGTCTCCGAGGAAGGGGACTGCCAAACTATGGCTACACCTTC | CASSLRGRGLPNYGYTF
TRBJ2-3 | . | 12 | TRBV7-9 | . | TGTGCCAGCAGCTTAACTTCAGATACGCAGTATTTT | CASSLTSDTQYF
TRBJ1-6 | . | 12 | TRBV7-9 | . | TGTGCCAGCAGCTCTGGAAATTCACCCCTCCACTTT | CASSSGNSPLHF
TRBJ2-2 | TRBD1 | 15 | TRBV24-1 | . | TGTGCCACCAGTCCCGACAGGGGAAACACCGGGGAGCTGTTTTTT | CATSPDRGNTGELFF
TRBJ2-1 | . | 12 | TRBV28 | . | TGTGCCAGCAGTTTACGGGGTTATGAGCAGTTCTTC | CASSLRGYEQFF
TRBJ1-2 | . | 13 | TRBV28 | . | TGTGCCACTTCGAGCCCCGATTTATATGGCTACACCTTC | CATSSPDLYGYTF